This passage covers 10 T cell receptor beta chains from one sample sequenced in a study of OX40 agonist ivuxolimab in advanced cancers. Profiled with immunoSEQ multiplex PCR; TCRdb holds only in-frame clones, not every one. This sample carries 50,000 to 65,000 clones, roughly 86% of them seen once, and the ten largest clones take approximately 2.8%. The specimen was CD4+ or CD8+ T cells sorted from blood, collected in a trial of the OX40 agonist ivuxolimab. Receptor source: an adult with an advanced solid tumor such as melanoma, head and neck, liver or kidney cancer.

This clone is a singleton in its sample. This chain joins TRBV27 and TRBJ1-2, with D perhaps TRBD1 (5 bases). V shed 5 bases and J shed 11 bases, with 12 bases lying between them. Germline lookup yields CDR1 MNHEY and CDR2 SMNVEV (reference sequence). This CDR3 spans 11 amino acids. CDR3 bases: TGTGCCAGCAGTGGTGCGGGACGGTACACCTTC. Its translation: CASSGAGRYTF.

The chain is built from TRBV11-2 and TRBJ2-1, with D perhaps matching TRBD1 (5 bases). The V gene's germline CDR1 is SGHAT and CDR2 FQNNGV. Deletions cut 4 bases from V and 5 bases from J, with 6 bases between. The CDR3 length is 12 residues. In DNA, the CDR3 is TGTGCCAGCAGCTCACAGGACAATGAGCAGTTCTTC. It codes for CASSSQDNEQFF.

The chain is built from TRBV30 and TRBJ2-7; 8 nucleotides agree with TRBD1. J was trimmed by 3 bases and V by 5 bases; bases with no gene match: 3. The CDR3 has 12 residues. Germline V gene data show CDR1 as GTSNPN and CDR2 as SVGIG (reference sequence). The CDR3, as DNA: TGTGCCTGGGAAGGACAGGGCTACGAGCAGTACTTC. Encoded protein: CAWEGQGYEQYF.

The chain is built from TRBV5-5 and TRBJ2-7, with 10 bases fitting TRBD1. V shed 5 bases and J 4 bases; nucleotides not matched to a gene: 9. CDR1 and CDR2 from the germline V gene are SGHKS and YYEKEE (reference sequence). This CDR3 region has 15 residues. The CDR3 DNA is TGTGCCAGCAGTATGACCGGGACAGGGGTATACGAGCAGTACTTC. It yields the protein CASSMTGTGVYEQYF.

V is TRBV5-1 and J is TRBJ2-7, with 10 bases matching TRBD2. Germline V lookup: CDR1 SGHRS, CDR2 YFSETQ. CDR3 length equals 15 residues. The V and J ends lost 4 bases and 1 base, in that order; junction bases with no gene match: 5. The CDR3 reads CASSTLAGVSYEQYF. The DNA of the CDR3 is TGCGCCAGCAGCACCCTAGCGGGAGTTTCCTACGAGCAGTACTTC.

The chain has TRBV19 and TRBJ2-7, with 7 bases aligning to TRBD1. The CDR3 contains 15 residues. V shed 4 bases, J shed 2 bases, and the junction held 8 bases outside the gene matches. Germline V gene lookup returns CDR1 LNHDA and CDR2 SQIVND (reference sequence). The CDR3 protein is CASSSRRQGTYEQYF. The CDR3 DNA follows: TGTGCCAGTAGTAGCCGGCGACAGGGTACCTACGAGCAGTACTTC. Full variable domain (missing parts from reference TRBV19 and TRBJ2-7): DGGITQSPKYLFRKEGQNVTLSCEQNLNHDAMYWYRQDPGQGLRLIYYSQIVNDFQKGDIAEGYSVSREKKESFPLTVTSAQKNPTAFYLCASSSRRQGTYEQYFGPGTRLTVT.

The chain carries TRBV2 and TRBJ1-4; D uncertain. This CDR3 is built from 12 residues. In germline, CDR1 is SNHLY, CDR2 FYNNEI. V lost 4 bases and J 7 bases, leaving 7 bases between the germline ends. CDR3 in amino acids: CASSVVAEKLFF. CDR3 bases: TGTGCCAGCAGTGTGGTGGCTGAAAAACTGTTTTTT.

The table lists this clone with a few counts. CDR3 region: CASSLRLAGGPPMYF. CDR3 nucleotides: TGCGCCAGCAGCCTCCGTCTAGCGGGAGGTCCCCCGATGTACTTC. This chain uses TRBV4-1 with TRBJ2-7; TRBD2 matches 11 bases. The germline CDR1 and CDR2 sequences are MGHRA and YSYEKL. V shed 4 bases, J shed 12 bases, and the junction held 14 bases outside the gene matches. CDR3 length: 15 residues.

The chain is built from TRBV7-3 and TRBJ2-2, with D uncertain. The CDR3 runs to 14 residues. CDR1 is SGHTA, CDR2 FQGTGA, per germline. Trimming removed 5 bases from V and 2 bases from J, with 9 bases in between. The CDR3 DNA is TGTGCCAGCAGCACCCGGGCCAACACCGGGGAGCTGTTTTTT. Protein product: CASSTRANTGELFF.

This clone was picked up one time. This chain connects TRBV5-1 to TRBJ2-2, with TRBD1 matching 10 bases. The V segment lost 4 bases and the J segment 6 bases; nucleotides outside the gene matches: 6. Germline lookup yields CDR1 SGHRS and CDR2 YFSETQ. The CDR3 loop spans 15 amino acids. CDR3 protein: CASSPGQGRSGELFF. In DNA, the CDR3 is TGCGCCAGCAGCCCGGGACAGGGGCGGTCCGGGGAGCTGTTTTTT.